This TCR beta chain was captured in a study of blood T cell repertoires in COVID-19. Whole-study context: COVID-19 samples, acute and convalescent, were from the United States, Italy and Spain. In each case, the material was cDNA or gDNA derived from T cells, B-cell-depleted T cells, or PBMCs.

Original data processing: Reference gene primer amplification gave estimated nucleated cell counts. Clones were sequenced by immunoSEQ multiplex PCR, and TCRdb holds only the in-frame ones, with some missing. V, J and clone size reflect that table, while D and trimming were determined from the DNA. The sample contains about 99,000 clones, 84% of which appear only once. In germline, CDR1 is SGHNT, CDR2 YYREEE (reference sequence). With 5 bases clipped from V and 8 bases from J, the junction kept 10 bases outside the gene matches. This CDR3 spans 15 amino acids. Input material: peripheral blood. This chain connects TRBV5-4 to TRBJ2-1, with 10 bases fitting TRBD2. This receptor was identified in a man aged 65 to 85 with active or convalescent COVID-19. As DNA, the CDR3 is TGTGCCAGCAGGGTCAAAGCGGGGGGGCCCGATGAGCAGTTCTTC. Protein product: CASRVKAGGPDEQFF.